This T cell receptor (beta chain) derives from a study of technical replicates of blood from a handful of donors listed by TCRdb under 2017. For this clone: It lacks a known antigen. Base qualities were left out, and no much larger clone turns up one base away.

Trimming accounts for 3 bases at V and 4 bases at J, while the number of junction bases matched to no gene is 2. The CDR3 goes from the cysteine to the phenylalanine over 15 residues. Just CDR3 DNA is preserved here, 45 bases in frame from base 1. According to the germline V gene, CDR1 reads MGHDK and CDR2 reads SYGVNS. Receptor amplification or capture employed the immunoSEQ multiplex PCR assay. Imported from immuneACCESS, the table was reduced by TCRdb to in-frame sequences with V and J called. These copies leave out some clones; in studies compared against another copy, an unresolved V gene accounts for under half, and the cause of the remainder is not known. A total of about 64,000 clones appear in this sample, approximately 86% of them only once. Over 4.5% of the sample goes to the ten largest clones.

The clonotype originates from a human donor in good health. Some clones in this sample may be carry-over from other donors' samples. Recombination linked TRBV25-1 to TRBJ2-4, with TRBD2 identical over 11 junction bases. Sequenced: PBMCs. The DNA reads TGTGCCAGCAGTGATGCTAGCGGGGGGAAAAACATTCAGTACTTC. It translates to CASSDASGGKNIQYF.